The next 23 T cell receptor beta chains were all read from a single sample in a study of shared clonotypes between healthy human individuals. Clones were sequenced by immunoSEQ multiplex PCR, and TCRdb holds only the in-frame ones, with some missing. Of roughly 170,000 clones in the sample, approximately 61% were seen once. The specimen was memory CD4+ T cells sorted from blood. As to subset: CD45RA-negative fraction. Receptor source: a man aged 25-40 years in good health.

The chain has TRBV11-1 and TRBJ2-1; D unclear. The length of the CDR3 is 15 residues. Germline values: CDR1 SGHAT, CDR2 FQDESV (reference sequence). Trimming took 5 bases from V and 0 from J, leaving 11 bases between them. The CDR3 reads CASSDLGVSYNEQFF. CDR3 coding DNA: TGTGCCAGCAGCGACCTTGGGGTCTCCTACAATGAGCAGTTCTTC. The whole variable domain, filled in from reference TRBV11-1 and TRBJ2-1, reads EAEVAQSPRYKITEKSQAVAFWCDPISGHATLYWYRQILGQGPELLVQFQDESVVDDSQLPKDRFSAERLKGVDSTLKIQPAELGDSAMYLCASSDLGVSYNEQFFGPGTRLTVL.

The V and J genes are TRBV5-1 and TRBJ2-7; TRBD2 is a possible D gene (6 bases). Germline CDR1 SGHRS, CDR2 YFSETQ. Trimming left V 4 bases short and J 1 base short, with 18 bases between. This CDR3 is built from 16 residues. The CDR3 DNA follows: TGCGCCAGCAGCCGGGGGACCGGGGCAATTTCCTACGAGCAGTACTTC. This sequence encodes CASSRGTGAISYEQYF.

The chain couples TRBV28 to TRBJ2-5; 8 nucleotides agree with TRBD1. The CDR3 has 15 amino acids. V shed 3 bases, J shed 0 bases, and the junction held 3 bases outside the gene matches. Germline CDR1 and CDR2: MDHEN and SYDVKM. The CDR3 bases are TGTGCCAGCAGTTTTTTGGGACAGGACCAAGAGACCCAGTACTTC. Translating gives CASSFLGQDQETQYF.

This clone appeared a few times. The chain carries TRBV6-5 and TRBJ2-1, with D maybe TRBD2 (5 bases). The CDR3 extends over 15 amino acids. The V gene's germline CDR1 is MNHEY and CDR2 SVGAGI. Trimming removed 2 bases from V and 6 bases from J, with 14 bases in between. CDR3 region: CASSYRGDSANEQFF. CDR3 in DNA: TGTGCCAGCAGTTACCGGGGAGATTCGGCCAATGAGCAGTTCTTC.

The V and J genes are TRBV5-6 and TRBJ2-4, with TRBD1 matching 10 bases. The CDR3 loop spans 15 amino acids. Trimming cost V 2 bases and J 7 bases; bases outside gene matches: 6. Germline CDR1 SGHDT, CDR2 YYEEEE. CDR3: CASSFTGTGDNIQYF. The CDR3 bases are TGTGCCAGCAGCTTCACCGGGACAGGGGACAACATTCAGTACTTC.

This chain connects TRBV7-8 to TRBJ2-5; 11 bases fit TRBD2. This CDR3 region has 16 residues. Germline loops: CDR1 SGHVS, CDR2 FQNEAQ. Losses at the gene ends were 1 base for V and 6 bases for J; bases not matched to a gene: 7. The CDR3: CASSLGDSGRVKTQYF. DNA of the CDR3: TGTGCCAGCAGCTTAGGAGATAGCGGGAGGGTTAAGACCCAGTACTTC.

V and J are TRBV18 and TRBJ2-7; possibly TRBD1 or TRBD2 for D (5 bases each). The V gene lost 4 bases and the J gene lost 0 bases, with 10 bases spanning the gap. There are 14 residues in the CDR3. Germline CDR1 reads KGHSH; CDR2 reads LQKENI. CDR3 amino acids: CASSLRGNSYEQYF. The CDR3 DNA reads TGTGCCAGCTCACTCCGGGGCAACTCCTACGAGCAGTACTTC.

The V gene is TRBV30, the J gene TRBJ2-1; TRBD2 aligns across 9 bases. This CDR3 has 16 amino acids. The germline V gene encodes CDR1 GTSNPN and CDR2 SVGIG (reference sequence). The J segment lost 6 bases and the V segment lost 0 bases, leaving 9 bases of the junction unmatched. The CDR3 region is CAWSVSRAGGFNEQFF. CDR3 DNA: TGTGCCTGGAGTGTATCTCGAGCGGGAGGCTTCAATGAGCAGTTCTTC.

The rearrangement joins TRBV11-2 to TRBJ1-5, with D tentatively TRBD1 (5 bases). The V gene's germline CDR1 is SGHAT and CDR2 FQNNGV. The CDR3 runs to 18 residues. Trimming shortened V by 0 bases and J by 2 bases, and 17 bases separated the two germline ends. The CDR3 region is CASSLDMTGGVGNQPQHF. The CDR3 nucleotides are TGTGCCAGCAGCTTAGATATGACGGGGGGGGTAGGCAATCAGCCCCAGCATTTT. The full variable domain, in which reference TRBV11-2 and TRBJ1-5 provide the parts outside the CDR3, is EAGVAQSPRYKIIEKRQSVAFWCNPISGHATLYWYQQILGQGPKLLIQFQNNGVVDDSQLPKDRFSAERLKGVDSTLKIQPAKLEDSAVYLCASSLDMTGGVGNQPQHFGDGTRLSIL.

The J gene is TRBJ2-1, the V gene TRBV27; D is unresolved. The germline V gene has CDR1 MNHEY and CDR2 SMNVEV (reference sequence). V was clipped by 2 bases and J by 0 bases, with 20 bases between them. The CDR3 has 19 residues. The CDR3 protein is CASSLRAAVSRSSYNEQFF. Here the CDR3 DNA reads TGTGCCAGCAGTTTAAGGGCAGCCGTATCTAGGAGCTCCTACAATGAGCAGTTCTTC.

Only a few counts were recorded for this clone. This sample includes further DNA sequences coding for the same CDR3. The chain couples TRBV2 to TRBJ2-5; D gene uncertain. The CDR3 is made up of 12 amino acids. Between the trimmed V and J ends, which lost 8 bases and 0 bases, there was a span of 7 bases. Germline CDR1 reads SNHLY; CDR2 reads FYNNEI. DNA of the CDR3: TGTGCCAGCCGGTCAGACCAAGAGACCCAGTACTTC. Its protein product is CASRSDQETQYF.

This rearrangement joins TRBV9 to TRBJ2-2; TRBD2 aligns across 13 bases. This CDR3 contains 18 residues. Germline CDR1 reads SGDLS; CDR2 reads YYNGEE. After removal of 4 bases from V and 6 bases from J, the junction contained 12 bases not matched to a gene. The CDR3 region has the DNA TGTGCCAGCAGCTTTACGACTAGCGGGAGGACCACCGCCGGGGAGCTGTTTTTT. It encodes CASSFTTSGRTTAGELFF.

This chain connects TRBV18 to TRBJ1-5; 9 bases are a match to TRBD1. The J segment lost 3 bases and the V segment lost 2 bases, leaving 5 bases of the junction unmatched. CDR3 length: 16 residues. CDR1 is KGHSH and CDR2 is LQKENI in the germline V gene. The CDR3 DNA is TGTGCCAGCTCACCAACCACAGGGGGCAACAATCAGCCCCAGCATTTT. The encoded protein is CASSPTTGGNNQPQHF.

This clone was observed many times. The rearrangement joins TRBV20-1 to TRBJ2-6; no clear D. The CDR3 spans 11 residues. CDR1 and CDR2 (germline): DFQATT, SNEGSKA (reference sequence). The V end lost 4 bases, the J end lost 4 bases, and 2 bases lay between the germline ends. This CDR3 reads CSAMGANVLTF. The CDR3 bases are TGCAGTGCTATGGGGGCCAACGTCCTGACTTTC.

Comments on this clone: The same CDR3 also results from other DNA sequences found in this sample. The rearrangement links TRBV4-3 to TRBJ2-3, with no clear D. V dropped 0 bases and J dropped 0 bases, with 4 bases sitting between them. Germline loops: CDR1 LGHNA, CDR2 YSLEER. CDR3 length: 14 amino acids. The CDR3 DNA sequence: TGCGCCAGCAGCCAAGAGTCGAGCACAGATACGCAGTATTTT. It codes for CASSQESSTDTQYF.

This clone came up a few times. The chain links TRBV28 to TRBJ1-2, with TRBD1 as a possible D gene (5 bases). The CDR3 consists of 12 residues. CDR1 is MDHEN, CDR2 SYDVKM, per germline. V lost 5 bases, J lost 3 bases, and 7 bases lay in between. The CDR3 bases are TGTGCCAGCAGTGTAGGGGACTATGGCTACACCTTC. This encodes CASSVGDYGYTF.

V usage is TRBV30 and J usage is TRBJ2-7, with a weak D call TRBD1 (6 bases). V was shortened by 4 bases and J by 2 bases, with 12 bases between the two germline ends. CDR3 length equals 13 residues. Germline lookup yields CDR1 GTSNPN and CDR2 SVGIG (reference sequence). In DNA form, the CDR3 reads TGTGCCTGGACCTCGGACAGACCCTACGAGCAGTACTTC. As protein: CAWTSDRPYEQYF.

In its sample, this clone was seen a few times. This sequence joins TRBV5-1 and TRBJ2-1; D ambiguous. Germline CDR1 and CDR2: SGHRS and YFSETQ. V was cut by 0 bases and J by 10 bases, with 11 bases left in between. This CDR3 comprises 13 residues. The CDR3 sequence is CASSLAAQTEQFF. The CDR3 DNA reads TGCGCCAGCAGCTTGGCCGCCCAGACGGAGCAGTTCTTC.

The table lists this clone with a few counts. CDR3 region: CASTYTGELFF. The CDR3 DNA follows: TGTGCCAGCACCTACACCGGGGAGCTGTTTTTT. This chain joins TRBV2 and TRBJ2-2; D is unclear. With 7 bases removed from V and 3 bases from J, the gap between germline ends came to 3 bases. From germline, CDR1 is SNHLY and CDR2 FYNNEI. The CDR3 length is 11 residues.

DNA of the CDR3: TGTGCCAGCAGCTCCCAAGTTTCGAACACTGAAGCTTTCTTT. Amino acids: CASSSQVSNTEAFF. This sequence joins TRBV7-9 and TRBJ1-1, with unresolved D. V gave up 4 bases and J gave up 1 base, with 10 bases separating them. The CDR3 runs to 14 residues. Germline V lookup: CDR1 SEHNR, CDR2 FQNEAQ (reference sequence). Drawing the rest from reference TRBV7-9 and TRBJ1-1, the complete variable domain is DTGVSQNPRHKITKRGQNVTFRCDPISEHNRLYWYRQTLGQGPEFLTYFQNEAQLEKSRLLSDRFSAERPKGSFSTLEIQRTEQGDSAMYLCASSSQVSNTEAFFGQGTRLTVV.

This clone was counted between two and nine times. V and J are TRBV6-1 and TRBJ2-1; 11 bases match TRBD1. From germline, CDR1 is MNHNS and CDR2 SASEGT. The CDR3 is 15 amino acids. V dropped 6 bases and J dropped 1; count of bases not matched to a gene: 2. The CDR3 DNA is TGTGCCAGCAGCCGGGACAGGGGGTCCTACAATGAGCAGTTCTTC. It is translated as CASSRDRGSYNEQFF.

The CDR3 DNA sequence: TGTGCCAGCACCATCTCTTGGAGCTATGGCTACACCTTC. Protein sequence: CASTISWSYGYTF. V and J are TRBV6-5 and TRBJ1-2; D is uncertain. Germline CDR1 is MNHEY and CDR2 is SVGAGI. V gave up 7 bases and J gave up 4 bases, with 13 bases separating them. CDR3 length: 13 amino acids.

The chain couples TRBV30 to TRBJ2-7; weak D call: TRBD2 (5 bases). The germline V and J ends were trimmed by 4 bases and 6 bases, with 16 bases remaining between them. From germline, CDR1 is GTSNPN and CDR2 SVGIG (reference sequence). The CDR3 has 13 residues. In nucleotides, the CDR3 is TGTGCCTGGACGAGGAGCCCCCGGGGCGAGCAGTACTTC. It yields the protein CAWTRSPRGEQYF.